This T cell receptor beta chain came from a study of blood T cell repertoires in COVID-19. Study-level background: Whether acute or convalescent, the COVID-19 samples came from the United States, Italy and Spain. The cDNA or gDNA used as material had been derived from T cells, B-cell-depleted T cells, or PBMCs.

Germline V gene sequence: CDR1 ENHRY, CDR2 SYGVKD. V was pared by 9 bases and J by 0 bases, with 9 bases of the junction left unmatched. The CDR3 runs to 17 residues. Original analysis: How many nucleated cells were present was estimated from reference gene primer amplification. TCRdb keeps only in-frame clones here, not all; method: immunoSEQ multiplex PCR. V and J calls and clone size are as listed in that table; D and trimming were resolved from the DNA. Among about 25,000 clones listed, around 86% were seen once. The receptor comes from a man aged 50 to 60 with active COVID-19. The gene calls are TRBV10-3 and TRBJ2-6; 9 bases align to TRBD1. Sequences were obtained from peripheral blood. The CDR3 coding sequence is TGTGCCATACCCAGGACAGGGGAAATCTCTGGGGCCAACGTCCTGACTTTC. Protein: CAIPRTGEISGANVLTF.